Listed here are 4 T cell receptor beta chains from one sample, sequenced in a study of T cell responses to AZD1222 COVID-19 vaccine. The protocol was immunoSEQ multiplex PCR, while the TCRdb copy is restricted to in-frame clones and leaves out a portion. In the table there are 130,000 or so clones, around 94% of which are singletons. The source material was peripheral blood, sampled on day 0 of AZD1222 vaccination. The receptors originated from an adult in good health.

In the case of this clone: Mismatch with germline at one junction end may stem from a read error. The chain carries TRBV28 and TRBJ2-1; D is possibly TRBD1 or TRBD2 (5 bases each). Germline V lookup: CDR1 MDHEN, CDR2 SYDVKM. This CDR3 has 11 residues. CDR3 region: CASSEGPRPIF. CDR3 nucleotide sequence: TGTGCCAGCAGTGAGGGGCCCCGTCCGATCTTC.

This clone has a single count. The chain carries TRBV30 and TRBJ1-3; TRBD1 matches at 8 bases. V shed 3 bases and J 2 bases; nucleotides not matched to a gene: 6. This CDR3 contains 15 residues. Per the germline V gene, CDR1 is GTSNPN and CDR2 is SVGIG (reference sequence). The CDR3 DNA sequence: TGTGCCTGGAGCGCGACAGGGGCGGCTGGAAACACCATATATTTT. Amino acid sequence: CAWSATGAAGNTIYF.

V usage is TRBV29-1 and J usage is TRBJ2-3; 8 bases line up with TRBD2. V lost 4 bases and J lost 0; bases outside the gene matches: 6. The CDR3 has 15 amino acids. Germline loops: CDR1 SQVTM, CDR2 ANQGSEA. The DNA for the CDR3 is TGCAGCGTTGTGGTAGCGGGAATGAGCACAGATACGCAGTATTTT. This translates into CSVVVAGMSTDTQYF.

The chain combines TRBV28 with TRBJ2-7, with a tentative D call TRBD1 (5 bases). Germline V CDR1 and CDR2: MDHEN, SYDVKM. Trimming took 6 bases from V and 2 from J, leaving 11 bases between them. CDR3 length: 13 amino acids. The CDR3 sequence: CASRRQPAYEQYF. CDR3 sequence (DNA): TGTGCCAGCAGGCGACAGCCGGCCTACGAGCAGTACTTC.